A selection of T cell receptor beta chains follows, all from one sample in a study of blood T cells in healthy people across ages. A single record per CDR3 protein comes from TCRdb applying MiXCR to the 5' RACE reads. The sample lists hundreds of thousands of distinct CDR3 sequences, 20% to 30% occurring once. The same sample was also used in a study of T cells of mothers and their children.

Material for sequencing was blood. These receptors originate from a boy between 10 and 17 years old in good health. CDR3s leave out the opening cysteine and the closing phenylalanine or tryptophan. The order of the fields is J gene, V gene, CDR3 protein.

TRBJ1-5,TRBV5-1,ASSPQGYGQPQH
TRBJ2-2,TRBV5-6,ASSTGVGELF
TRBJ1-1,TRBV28,ASSVAVNTEAF
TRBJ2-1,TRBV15,ATSPGTSGKHEQF
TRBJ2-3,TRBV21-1,ASINMGQSADTQY
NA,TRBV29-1,SVEETLVVGQF
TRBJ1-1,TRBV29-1,SVQQGEAF
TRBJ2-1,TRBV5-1,ASSPSLGGDNEQF
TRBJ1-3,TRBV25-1,ASSETGTGAAIY
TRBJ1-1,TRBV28,ASFRDMDTEAF
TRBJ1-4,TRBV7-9,ASSLNRETNEKLF
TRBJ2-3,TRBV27,ASSPRTSWADTQY
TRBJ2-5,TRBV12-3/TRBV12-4,ASRRTSEGETQY
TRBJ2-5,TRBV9,ASSGSGGETQY
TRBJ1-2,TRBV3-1,ASSLGQQLNYGYT
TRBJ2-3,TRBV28,ASSRPTRRATDTQY
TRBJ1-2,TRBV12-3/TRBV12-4,ASSPMNYGYT
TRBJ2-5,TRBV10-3,AAKPRQGDQETQY
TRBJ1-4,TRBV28,ASSPSQGEEKLF
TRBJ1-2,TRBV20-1,SALTGGAGGYT
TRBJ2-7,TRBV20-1,SAREERGLAYEQY
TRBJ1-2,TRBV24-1,ATSSGVDGYT
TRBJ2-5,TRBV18,ASSPPELAGFETQY
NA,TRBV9,ASSEGGGVIYEQY
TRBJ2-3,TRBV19,ASSGTGTEFTDTQY
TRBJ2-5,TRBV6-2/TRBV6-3,ASSPSFLLADQETQY
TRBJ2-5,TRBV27,ASGAREEETQY
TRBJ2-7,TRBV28,ANGLAGGYEQY
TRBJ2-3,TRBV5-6,ASSVWTGGGGADTQY
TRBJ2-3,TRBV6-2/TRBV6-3,ASSGRRGSTDTQY
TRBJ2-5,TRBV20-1,SAETTYQETQY
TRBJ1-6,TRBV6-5,ASGLLNSPLH
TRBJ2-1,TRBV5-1,ASSPLLGGRDEQF
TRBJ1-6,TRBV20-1,SALEIWNSPLR
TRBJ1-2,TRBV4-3,ASSQDLGPTYGYT
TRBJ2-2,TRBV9,ASSLLVGGNTGELF
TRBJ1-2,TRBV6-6,ASSYGPHYGYT
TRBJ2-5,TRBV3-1,ASSQGKRGLAGRETQY
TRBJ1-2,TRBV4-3,ASSQDRGSYGYT
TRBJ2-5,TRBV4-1,ASSPPDGTLKGARETQY
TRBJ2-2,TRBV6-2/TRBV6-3,ASSYSGTVNTGELF
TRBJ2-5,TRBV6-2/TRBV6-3,ASKGHPQETQY
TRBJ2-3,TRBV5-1,ASSFKGYTDTQY
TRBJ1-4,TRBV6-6,ASRGQKDRDEKLF
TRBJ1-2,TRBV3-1,ASSQGGGGGYGYT
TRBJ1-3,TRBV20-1,SATRPARTGNTIY